This T cell receptor beta chain was recovered during a study of T cells in Graves' hyperthyroidism and ophthalmopathy. Study-level information: Sampling of peripheral blood happened at initial diagnosis, prior to any treatment.

What was amplified from RNA transcripts were TCR beta CDR3 regions. The study used the HTBI primer set for a first-round RT-PCR of the TCR CDR3. TCRdb used MiXCR to reprocess the multiplex PCR reads, holding one entry per CDR3 protein. The table has some 570,000 distinct CDR3 sequences, 12% to 15% seen once. The CDR3 has 13 amino acids. The V end was cut by 5 bases, the J end by 8 bases, with 15 bases between. CDR1 and CDR2 from the germline V gene are GTSNPN and SVGIG (reference sequence). Overall study results and limits: Patients with ophthalmopathy were separated from those with stable hyperthyroidism by a 13 V-J model.

There are many counts of this clonotype. As yet, its antigen is unknown. Uncontrolled infection, other autoimmune disease, pregnancy or lactation led to exclusion. Sequencing was performed on blood. This receptor was taken from a woman between 18 and 29 years old with Graves' ophthalmopathy. This chain links TRBV30 with TRBJ1-4, with D tentatively TRBD1 (6 bases). The CDR3 DNA reads TGTGCCTGGGCACAGGGAAATTTGGAAAAACTGTTTTTT. Amino acids: CAWAQGNLEKLFF.